Following are 26 T cell receptor beta chains from one sample sequenced in a study of blood T cell repertoires in COVID-19. Repertoires were generated with immunoSEQ multiplex PCR, while TCRdb's copy carries only in-frame clones and drops some. The sample lists more than 200,000 clones, roughly 85% occurring once. The sequenced sample was peripheral blood. Receptors originate from a man aged 18 to 30 with active or convalescent COVID-19.

This chain connects TRBV15 to TRBJ2-7; a weak D match, TRBD2 (6 bases). The CDR3 consists of 16 residues. The germline V gene encodes CDR1 LNHNV and CDR2 YYDKDF (reference sequence). V lost 1 base and J lost 0, with 13 bases in between. This CDR3 is CATSRGEIAVSYEQYF. CDR3 in DNA: TGTGCCACCAGCAGAGGTGAAATAGCGGTCTCCTACGAGCAGTACTTC. The full variable domain, completed using reference TRBV15 and TRBJ2-7, is DAMVIQNPRYQVTQFGKPVTLSCSQTLNHNVMYWYQQKSSQAPKLLFHYYDKDFNNEADTPDNFQSRRPNTSFCFLDIRSPGLGDTAMYLCATSRGEIAVSYEQYFGPGTRLTVT.

The chain couples TRBV6-5 to TRBJ2-7; unclear D gene. This CDR3 is built from 15 residues. Germline values: CDR1 MNHEY, CDR2 SVGAGI. Trimming pared 0 bases from V and 7 bases from J, leaving 16 bases between. Here the CDR3 DNA reads TGTGCCAGCAGTTACTCGAATTCTCATTTGAGGGAGCAGTACTTC. Translating it yields CASSYSNSHLREQYF.

The genes are TRBV9 and TRBJ2-3; no clear D gene. From germline, CDR1 is SGDLS and CDR2 YYNGEE. V lost 2 bases, J lost 3 bases, and 7 bases lay in between. CDR3 length: 13 residues. Written as DNA, the CDR3 is TGTGCCAGCAGCGTCGATACAACAGATACGCAGTATTTT. It specifies CASSVDTTDTQYF.

V is TRBV7-8 and J is TRBJ2-1; D is uncertain. The CDR3 is 14 amino acids. Germline V gene lookup returns CDR1 SGHVS and CDR2 FQNEAQ. Trimming pared 1 base from V and 6 bases from J, leaving 10 bases between. The CDR3 DNA is TGTGCCAGCAGCTTAGGACCTCCGGGCAATGAGCAGTTCTTC. It yields the protein CASSLGPPGNEQFF.

The chain is built from TRBV7-2 and TRBJ1-5; D is perhaps TRBD1 (5 bases). Per the germline V gene, CDR1 is SGHTA and CDR2 is FQGNSA. The CDR3 length is 13 residues. V was clipped by 5 bases and J by 5 bases, with 10 bases between them. CDR3 loop: CASSPRGDQPQHF. CDR3 DNA: TGTGCCAGCAGCCCTAGGGGCGATCAGCCCCAGCATTTT.

The V and J genes are TRBV28 and TRBJ1-2; D is perhaps TRBD1 (5 bases). The CDR3 sequence is 13 residues long. Germline V gene data show CDR1 as MDHEN and CDR2 as SYDVKM. Deletions cut 5 bases from V and 2 bases from J, with 9 bases between. The CDR3 sequence is CASSLTENYGYTF. CDR3 sequence (DNA): TGTGCCAGCAGTCTGACAGAGAACTATGGCTACACCTTC.

The chain couples TRBV19 to TRBJ1-1; 7 bases match TRBD1. The CDR3 sequence is 12 residues long. Per germline, CDR1 LNHDA and CDR2 SQIVND (reference sequence). Trimming cost V 5 bases and J 12 bases; bases outside gene matches: 9. The CDR3 protein is CASSFGTAWTFF. CDR3 DNA: TGTGCCAGTAGTTTTGGGACAGCGTGGACTTTCTTT. Full variable domain (remainder filled in from reference TRBV19 and TRBJ1-1): DGGITQSPKYLFRKEGQNVTLSCEQNLNHDAMYWYRQDPGQGLRLIYYSQIVNDFQKGDIAEGYSVSREKKESFPLTVTSAQKNPTAFYLCASSFGTAWTFFGQGTRLTVV.

The J gene is TRBJ1-5, the V gene TRBV7-2; D is undetermined. The germline gives CDR1 SGHTA, CDR2 FQGNSA. The CDR3 is made up of 13 amino acids. Trimming shortened V by 0 bases and J by 8 bases, and 8 bases separated the two germline ends. The CDR3 sequence: CASSLAREEPQHF. The CDR3 coding sequence is TGTGCCAGCAGCTTAGCTCGGGAAGAGCCCCAGCATTTT. The variable domain in full, completed from reference TRBV7-2 and TRBJ1-5, reads GAGVSQSPSNKVTEKGKDVELRCDPISGHTALYWYRQSLGQGLEFLIYFQGNSAPDKSGLPSDRFSAERTGGSVSTLTIQRTQQEDSAVYLCASSLAREEPQHFGDGTRLSIL.

A few counts support this clone. The chain recombines TRBV6-2 or TRBV6-3 with TRBJ1-2; 8 nucleotides align to TRBD1. Looked up from germline, CDR1 is MNHEY and CDR2 is SVGEGT. The J segment lost 6 bases and the V segment lost 3 bases, leaving 9 bases of the junction unmatched. The CDR3 runs to 15 residues. In DNA form, the CDR3 reads TGTGCCAGCAGTTATCAGCAGGGGGCGATGGATGGCTACACCTTC. Residues: CASSYQQGAMDGYTF.

J is TRBJ2-4 and V is TRBV7-2; 9 nucleotides match TRBD2. This CDR3 comprises 16 residues. Germline CDR1 is SGHTA and CDR2 is FQGNSA. V lost 5 bases and J lost 7; bases outside the gene matches: 12. CDR3 sequence (DNA): TGTGCCAGCAGCCCCCATTCGGGACTAGCTGTCAACATTCAGTACTTC. Translating gives CASSPHSGLAVNIQYF.

The V gene is TRBV9, the J gene TRBJ2-5, with 11 bases matching TRBD2. The CDR3 totals 15 residues. The germline CDR1 and CDR2 sequences are SGDLS and YYNGEE. The J segment lost 5 bases and the V segment lost 0 bases, leaving 3 bases of the junction unmatched. The DNA for the CDR3 is TGTGCCAGCAGCGTAGTAGCGGGAGGGGGGGAGACCCAGTACTTC. Translating it yields CASSVVAGGGETQYF.

This chain links TRBV27 with TRBJ1-6; D is undetermined. The CDR3 loop spans 12 amino acids. Trimming took 3 bases from V and 8 from J, leaving 5 bases between them. Germline V gives CDR1 MNHEY, CDR2 SMNVEV (reference sequence). Written as DNA, the CDR3 is TGTGCCAGCAGTTTCACTGATTCACCCCTCCACTTT. Translation gives CASSFTDSPLHF.

The rearrangement uses TRBV2 and TRBJ1-5; the D gene is possibly TRBD1 (5 bases). The V end was cut by 6 bases, the J end by 8 bases, with 17 bases between. CDR3 length equals 14 residues. Germline assignment: CDR1 SNHLY and CDR2 FYNNEI. Here the CDR3 reads CASRYLVGEEPQHF. The CDR3 coding sequence is TGTGCCAGCAGGTACCTCGTAGGGGAAGAGCCCCAGCATTTT. The complete variable domain, with remaining parts taken from reference TRBV2 and TRBJ1-5, reads EPEVTQTPSHQVTQMGQEVILRCVPISNHLYFYWYRQILGQKVEFLVSFYNNEISEKSEIFDDQFSVERPDGSNFTLKIRSTKLEDSAMYFCASRYLVGEEPQHFGDGTRLSIL.

The chain has TRBV28 and TRBJ1-2; 8 bases fit TRBD1. The CDR3 has 14 amino acids. V gave up 4 bases and J gave up 2 bases; unmatched junction bases: 3. Germline V lookup: CDR1 MDHEN, CDR2 SYDVKM. The CDR3 region is CASSWTGRNYGYTF. The CDR3 DNA follows: TGTGCCAGCAGTTGGACAGGGCGAAACTATGGCTACACCTTC.

In nucleotides, the CDR3 is TGTGCCAGCAGTTCCGGGACACAGACCGGGGAGCTGTTTTTT. It yields the protein CASSSGTQTGELFF. The chain links TRBV14 to TRBJ2-2; tentative D call: TRBD1 (6 bases). Looked up from germline, CDR1 is SGHDN and CDR2 is FVKESK. Deletions cut 6 bases from V and 5 bases from J, with 13 bases between. CDR3 size: 14 residues.

This chain connects TRBV7-3 to TRBJ2-7, with D possibly matching TRBD2 (6 bases). The CDR3 totals 16 residues. The V end was cut by 4 bases, the J end by 3 bases, with 19 bases between. CDR1 is SGHTA, CDR2 FQGTGA, per germline. The chain's CDR3 is CASSWGPTGEGYEQYF. As DNA, the CDR3 is TGTGCCAGCAGCTGGGGCCCGACGGGAGAGGGCTACGAGCAGTACTTC.

V usage is TRBV4-3 and J usage is TRBJ2-5, with D uncertain. Trimming took 4 bases from V and 2 from J, leaving 11 bases between them. The germline CDR1 and CDR2 sequences are LGHNA and YSLEER. CDR3 size: 14 residues. Written as DNA, the CDR3 is TGCGCCAGCAGCCTGAGTGTGGTACAAGAGACCCAGTACTTC. Its protein product is CASSLSVVQETQYF.

The chain uses TRBV6-5 and TRBJ2-7; 8 bases fit TRBD1. Germline V gives CDR1 MNHEY, CDR2 SVGAGI. The CDR3 length is 13 residues. The V and J ends lost 6 bases and 4 bases, in that order; junction bases with no gene match: 5. The CDR3 sequence: CASSQTGEYEQYF. The CDR3 DNA reads TGTGCCAGCAGCCAGACAGGGGAATACGAGCAGTACTTC.

This clone has a count of ten or more. Other DNA sequences in this sample translate to the same CDR3. This chain links TRBV5-1 with TRBJ2-5; tentatively, D is TRBD2 (6 bases). CDR3 size: 13 residues. V lost 0 bases and J lost 4, with 7 bases in between. CDR1 is SGHRS, CDR2 YFSETQ, per germline. The CDR3: CASSLAGGETQYF. The CDR3 nucleotides are TGCGCCAGCAGCTTGGCCGGGGGAGAGACCCAGTACTTC.

V usage is TRBV6-2 or TRBV6-3 and J usage is TRBJ2-7; 8 bases are shared with TRBD2. Per the germline V gene, CDR1 is MNHEY and CDR2 is SVGEGT. V was clipped by 4 bases and J by 5 bases; unmatched bases: 16. The CDR3 consists of 17 residues. CDR3 coding DNA: TGTGCCAGCAGTTTTCCCCTTTTCCGGGAGGGCCTAAACGAGCAGTACTTC. Protein: CASSFPLFREGLNEQYF.

The chain uses TRBV7-9 and TRBJ1-6; 9 nucleotides line up with TRBD1. Germline V lookup: CDR1 SEHNR, CDR2 FQNEAQ (reference sequence). This CDR3 has 13 amino acids. With V trimmed by 11 bases and J by 8 bases, 7 bases remained unmatched. Here the CDR3 reads CAGRQGEYSPLHF. The DNA of the CDR3 is TGTGCCGGCCGACAGGGGGAATATTCACCCCTCCACTTT.

The V gene is TRBV19, the J gene TRBJ1-5; TRBD1 matches 10 bases. Germline CDR1 is LNHDA and CDR2 is SQIVND (reference sequence). Trimming removed 6 bases from V and 4 bases from J; junction bases left unmatched: 9. The CDR3 is 16 amino acids. This CDR3 is CASRTGTGVQNQPQHF. DNA of the CDR3: TGTGCCAGTAGGACCGGGACAGGGGTCCAGAATCAGCCCCAGCATTTT.

This clone has a single count. Compared with germline, one end of the junction differs, possibly owing to a read error. This CDR3 reads CAISSGRGETQYF. The CDR3 bases are TGTGCCATCAGTAGCGGGAGAGGAGAGACCCAGTACTTC. The rearrangement uses TRBV6-2 or TRBV6-3 and TRBJ2-5; TRBD2 matches at 9 bases. Germline CDR1 MNHEY, CDR2 SVGEGT. This CDR3 region has 13 residues.

The V and J genes are TRBV5-8 and TRBJ1-1; 8 bases map to TRBD1. The V gene's germline CDR1 is SGHTS and CDR2 YDEGEE. Trimming removed 2 bases from V and 1 base from J; junction bases left unmatched: 7. This CDR3 is built from 16 residues. For the CDR3, the DNA is TGTGCCAGCAGCTTAGACAGGGGTCTTTCGAACACTGAAGCTTTCTTT. Amino acid sequence: CASSLDRGLSNTEAFF.

J is TRBJ2-2 and V is TRBV9; maybe TRBD2 (5 bases). The CDR3 spans 15 residues. The germline V gene encodes CDR1 SGDLS and CDR2 YYNGEE. Trimming took off 0 bases at V and 6 bases at J, with 12 bases between the two ends. The CDR3 DNA sequence: TGTGCCAGCAGCGTAGCAAGAGGGATGGCCGGGGAGCTGTTTTTT. Residues: CASSVARGMAGELFF.

This chain uses TRBV21-1 with TRBJ2-5; the table names TRBD1, a call not compared with the DNA. TRBV21-1 is termed a pseudogene. The CDR3 is 12 amino acids. The CDR3 is CASPRGRETQYF. For the CDR3, the DNA is TGTGCCAGCCCCAGGGGGAGGGAGACCCAGTACTTC.